This is a list of T cell receptor beta chains from one sample in a study of control samples from healthy donors and cancer patients. Sequenced by immunoSEQ multiplex PCR; TCRdb stores in-frame clones only, minus some. The sample contains roughly 120,000 clones, around 88% of which appear only once. Sequenced: blood. Every receptor here comes from a woman aged 45-65 years in good health. Each CDR3 is given with its conserved first and last residue. Fields, in order: V gene, J gene, D gene, clone size, CDR3 protein, CDR3 DNA. D genes are given only for firm matches. Some rows have no size entry. The others give once, few or many, or a class for an expanded clone.

>TRBV6-1|TRBJ2-5|.|.
CASSEPDGRTQYF
TGTGCCAGCAGTGAACCGGACGGACGAACCCAGTACTTC
>TRBV6-6|TRBJ2-1|.|.
CASTEGGPYNEQFF
TGTGCCAGCACGGAGGGAGGCCCCTACAATGAGCAGTTCTTC
>TRBV27|TRBJ1-2|TRBD1|.
CASSSLDRPGYTF
TGTGCCAGCAGTTCCCTGGACAGGCCTGGCTACACCTTC
>TRBV7-3|TRBJ2-5|.|.
CASSLGGGETQYF
TGTGCCAGCAGCTTAGGGGGCGGGGAGACCCAGTACTTC
>TRBV19|TRBJ2-7|.|.
CASSRGRFDEQYF
TGTGCCAGTAGCCGCGGCCGATTCGACGAGCAGTACTTC
>TRBV7-7|TRBJ2-2|TRBD2|.
CASSYSGTGELFF
TGTGCCAGCAGCTATAGCGGGACCGGGGAGCTGTTTTTT
>TRBV4-1|TRBJ1-3|.|.
CASSQAPGVYGNTIYF
TGCGCCAGCAGCCAAGCCCCGGGAGTCTACGGAAACACCATATATTTT
>TRBV12-3/TRBV12-4|TRBJ2-7|.|.
CASSPRGNREQYF
TGTGCCAGCAGTCCCCGTGGTAATCGCGAGCAGTACTTC
>TRBV11-2|TRBJ1-2|.|.
CASSRTVSYGYTF
TGTGCCAGCAGCCGGACGGTTTCCTATGGCTACACCTTC
>TRBV3-1/TRBV3-2|TRBJ2-2|.|.
CASRTYTGELFF
TGTGCCAGCAGAACATACACCGGGGAGCTGTTTTTT
>TRBV28|TRBJ1-5|.|.
CASRSLTGGAQPQHF
TGTGCCAGCAGATCCTTGACCGGAGGGGCACAGCCCCAGCATTTT
>TRBV18|TRBJ2-3|TRBD1|.
CASARDRGTDTQYF
TGTGCCAGCGCCCGGGACAGGGGAACAGATACGCAGTATTTT
>TRBV30|TRBJ2-7|.|.
CAWSGLLGYEQYF
TGTGCCTGGAGTGGGCTTCTTGGGTACGAGCAGTACTTC
>TRBV7-8|TRBJ2-5|TRBD2|once
CASSPTGGRPLINTREETQYF
TGTGCCAGCAGCCCCACTGGCGGGAGGCCACTTATTAACACGAGAGAAGAGACCCAGTACTTC
>TRBV4-1|TRBJ2-5|TRBD2|.
CASSQGQAGGSEETQYF
TGCGCCAGCAGCCAGGGGCAAGCGGGGGGGTCGGAAGAGACCCAGTACTTC
>TRBV13|TRBJ2-7|TRBD2|.
CASSLGSQRGFYEQYF
TGTGCCAGCAGCTTAGGCTCCCAGCGGGGGTTTTACGAGCAGTACTTC
>TRBV19|TRBJ1-6|.|few
CASGEVSSYNSPLHF
TGTGCCTCTGGCGAAGTGAGCTCCTATAATTCACCCCTCCACTTT
>TRBV4-3|TRBJ2-1|TRBD2|.
CASSRLANEQFF
TGCGCCAGCAGCCGACTAGCAAATGAGCAGTTCTTC